Below are 23 T cell receptor beta chains sequenced from a single sample in a study of cytomegalovirus exposure and HLA in healthy donors. Both 60 Vbeta primers and 13 Jbeta primers went into the PCR. Repertoires were generated with immunoSEQ multiplex PCR, while TCRdb's copy carries only in-frame clones and drops some. Of some 150,000 clones listed, roughly 80% are singletons. Source material: PBMCs. These receptors were collected from a man younger than 40 in good health and CMV-seronegative.

The count of this clone is one. The V call is TRBV5-1, the J call TRBJ1-5; possibly TRBD1 for D (5 bases). The V end lost 0 bases, the J end lost 7 bases, and 8 bases lay between the germline ends. The CDR3 has 13 amino acids. CDR1 is SGHRS and CDR2 is YFSETQ in the germline V gene. CDR3 residues: CASSLDRTQPQHF. CDR3 nucleotide sequence: TGCGCCAGCAGCTTGGACAGGACCCAGCCCCAGCATTTT.

The V gene is TRBV7-8, the J gene TRBJ1-2, with unresolved D. The CDR3 has 14 residues. CDR1 and CDR2 from the germline V gene are SGHVS and FQNEAQ. V was pared by 1 base and J by 7 bases, with 13 bases between. CDR3 sequence: CASSLEAGITGYTF. The CDR3 bases are TGTGCCAGCAGCTTAGAGGCGGGGATCACTGGCTACACCTTC.

V gene TRBV5-1 combines with J gene TRBJ2-1; TRBD2 might be the D (7 bases). The V gene lost 3 bases and the J gene lost 7 bases, with 20 bases spanning the gap. The length of the CDR3 is 16 residues. CDR1 SGHRS and CDR2 YFSETQ come from the germline V gene. CDR3 loop: CASSSVEGGTGNEQFF. The CDR3 coding sequence is TGCGCCAGCAGCTCTGTGGAGGGGGGGACCGGGAATGAGCAGTTCTTC.

CDR3 nucleotides: TGTGCCATCGGTGCGGGGACTAGCGGCTACAATGAGCAGTTCTTC. It specifies CAIGAGTSGYNEQFF. This chain uses TRBV10-3 with TRBJ2-1; 11 nucleotides agree with TRBD2. V was clipped by 8 bases and J by 3 bases; unmatched bases: 6. Germline CDR1 and CDR2: ENHRY and SYGVKD. The CDR3 runs to 15 residues.

This clone was seen just once. J is TRBJ1-5 and V is TRBV28; D is uncertain. The CDR3 loop spans 13 amino acids. V lost 5 bases, J lost 3 bases, and 8 bases lay in between. Germline-derived CDR1 and CDR2 are MDHEN and SYDVKM. The CDR3 DNA sequence: TGTGCCAGCAGTCCCGGAGACAATCAGCCCCAGCATTTT. Translation gives CASSPGDNQPQHF.

This chain links TRBV5-1 with TRBJ1-2; 8 bases map to TRBD1. Germline V CDR1 and CDR2: SGHRS, YFSETQ. Germline trimming cut 4 bases from V and 7 bases from J; bases unmatched to any gene: 6. The CDR3 length is 13 residues. This CDR3 reads CASSIMTGVGYTF. Written as DNA, the CDR3 is TGCGCCAGCAGCATAATGACAGGGGTTGGCTACACCTTC.

The gene calls are TRBV18 and TRBJ2-7, with D perhaps TRBD1 (6 bases). V was pared by 1 base and J by 0 bases, with 10 bases between. This CDR3 has 15 residues. The germline V gene encodes CDR1 KGHSH and CDR2 LQKENI. CDR3 in DNA: TGTGCCAGCTCACCACTACAGGGCATCTCCTACGAGCAGTACTTC. Translating it yields CASSPLQGISYEQYF.

The rearrangement uses TRBV13 and TRBJ2-5, with 8 bases that match TRBD2. The better agreement between TRBJ2-7 and the DNA end casts doubt on the J call. The CDR3 is 15 residues long. Per the germline V gene, CDR1 is PRHDT and CDR2 is FYEKMQ (reference sequence). CDR3 bases: TGTGCCAGCAGCCTGGGGGGACTAGGGTCCTACGAGCAGTACTTC. Encoded protein: CASSLGGLGSYEQYF.

V gene TRBV15 combines with J gene TRBJ1-6; no firm D call. The CDR3 runs to 14 residues. Germline CDR1 is LNHNV and CDR2 is YYDKDF (reference sequence). The V and J ends lost 1 base and 10 bases respectively, with 11 bases between them. The CDR3 region is CATSRAGYESPLHF. CDR3 bases: TGTGCCACCAGCAGAGCCGGGTATGAATCACCCCTCCACTTT.

CDR3 in DNA: TGTGCCAGCACCTCCGGGACTAGCGGCGGATTTAGCACAGATACGCAGTATTTT. Translation: CASTSGTSGGFSTDTQYF. The V call is TRBV9, the J call TRBJ2-3; TRBD2 agrees at 11 bases. Trimming took 6 bases from V and 0 from J; bases not matched to a gene: 12. Germline CDR1 SGDLS, CDR2 YYNGEE. The CDR3 loop spans 18 amino acids.

CDR3 sequence reads: CASSLDRSLTYEQYF. CDR3 nucleotides: TGCGCCAGCAGCTTGGACAGAAGTCTTACCTACGAGCAGTACTTC. This chain links TRBV5-1 with TRBJ2-7; D is undetermined. V was cut by 0 bases and J by 2 bases, with 12 bases left in between. This CDR3 has 15 residues. The germline V gene has CDR1 SGHRS and CDR2 YFSETQ.

V and J are TRBV27 and TRBJ2-5; the match to TRBD2 covers 10 bases. TRBJ2-7 explains the end of the DNA better; the J call may be wrong. The germline gives CDR1 MNHEY, CDR2 SMNVEV (reference sequence). CDR3 size: 13 residues. The CDR3 reads CASRLAGEYEQYF. CDR3 nucleotide sequence: TGTGCCAGTCGGCTAGCGGGAGAGTACGAGCAGTACTTC.

This chain uses TRBV25-1 with TRBJ2-4, with 8 bases that match TRBD1. The CDR3 covers 15 residues. CDR1 is MGHDK and CDR2 is SYGVNS in the germline V gene. J was trimmed by 5 bases and V by 7 bases; bases with no gene match: 10. The chain's CDR3 is CASTPGGQGENIQYF. CDR3 nucleotides: TGTGCCAGCACTCCCGGCGGACAGGGTGAAAACATTCAGTACTTC.

The rearrangement links TRBV11-1 to TRBJ2-7; possible D gene TRBD1, 6 bases. The germline V and J ends were trimmed by 0 bases and 0 bases, with 12 bases remaining between them. From germline, CDR1 is SGHAT and CDR2 FQDESV (reference sequence). The length of the CDR3 is 16 residues. In DNA form, the CDR3 reads TGTGCCAGCAGCTTAGCGGACAGTTCTAGCTCCTACGAGCAGTACTTC. Protein: CASSLADSSSSYEQYF. Together with reference TRBV11-1 and TRBJ2-7, the CDR3 gives the full variable domain: EAEVAQSPRYKITEKSQAVAFWCDPISGHATLYWYRQILGQGPELLVQFQDESVVDDSQLPKDRFSAERLKGVDSTLKIQPAELGDSAMYLCASSLADSSSSYEQYFGPGTRLTVT.

The rearrangement uses TRBV9 and TRBJ2-5, with 8 bases fitting TRBD1. The CDR3 is made up of 14 amino acids. With V trimmed by 4 bases and J by 5 bases, 7 bases remained unmatched. Germline CDR1 reads SGDLS; CDR2 reads YYNGEE. CDR3 protein: CASSPRGREETQYF. CDR3 DNA: TGTGCCAGCAGCCCCAGGGGGCGAGAGGAGACCCAGTACTTC.

The chain joins TRBV27 to TRBJ1-2; 9 bases fit TRBD1. The V segment lost 5 bases and the J segment 4 bases; nucleotides outside the gene matches: 11. Germline assignment: CDR1 MNHEY and CDR2 SMNVEV (reference sequence). This CDR3 has 16 residues. CDR3 sequence reads: CASSPSTGGGLYGYTF. The CDR3 nucleotides read TGTGCCAGCAGTCCCTCGACAGGGGGGGGGCTCTATGGCTACACCTTC.

This clone was observed once. The chain carries TRBV28 and TRBJ2-4; 7 bases agree with TRBD2. With V trimmed by 5 bases and J by 3 bases, 7 bases remained unmatched. Germline V gene lookup returns CDR1 MDHEN and CDR2 SYDVKM. There are 15 residues in the CDR3. The CDR3 bases are TGTGCCAGCAGTGCCCCCCCTAGCGGCAAAAACATTCAGTACTTC. Translating it yields CASSAPPSGKNIQYF.

Comments on this clone: A read error may account for a junction end that differs from germline. This chain uses TRBV7-9 with TRBJ2-3; 12 bases match TRBD2. From germline, CDR1 is SEHNR and CDR2 FQNEAQ (reference sequence). The CDR3 is 16 amino acids. In nucleotides, the CDR3 is TGTTCCAGCAGCCTACTAGCGGGGGGAATTACAGATACGCAGTATTTT. Its protein product is CSSSLLAGGITDTQYF.

This rearrangement joins TRBV10-1 to TRBJ1-2, with no clear D. Germline CDR1 and CDR2: WNHNN and SYGVQD (reference sequence). This CDR3 is 16 amino acids long. With 0 bases removed from V and 0 bases from J, the gap between germline ends came to 11 bases. CDR3 in amino acids: CASSESTGPSNYGYTF. CDR3 in DNA: TGCGCCAGCAGTGAGTCTACTGGGCCCTCTAACTATGGCTACACCTTC.

This chain connects TRBV5-1 to TRBJ2-3; TRBD2 agrees at 15 bases. The trim removed 2 bases at V and 2 bases at J, leaving 6 bases unmatched. CDR1 and CDR2 from the germline V gene are SGHRS and YFSETQ. This CDR3 spans 18 amino acids. The DNA for the CDR3 is TGCGCCAGCAGCTTCTTAGGACTAGCGGGGGGGCCCACAGATACGCAGTATTTT. Its translation: CASSFLGLAGGPTDTQYF. The variable domain in full, with the rest retrieved from reference TRBV5-1 and TRBJ2-3, is KAGVTQTPRYLIKTRGQQVTLSCSPISGHRSVSWYQQTPGQGLQFLFEYFSETQRNKGNFPGRFSGRQFSNSRSEMNVSTLELGDSALYLCASSFLGLAGGPTDTQYFGPGTRLTVL.

This clone was found once. The chain links TRBV15 to TRBJ2-7; no clear D. CDR3 length: 14 residues. Germline CDR1 is LNHNV and CDR2 is YYDKDF (reference sequence). Trimming pared 1 base from V and 6 bases from J, leaving 13 bases between. This chain's CDR3 is CATSRGRLTVEQYF. The CDR3 bases are TGTGCCACCAGCAGAGGCCGCCTAACGGTCGAGCAGTACTTC.

The chain couples TRBV7-8 to TRBJ1-6, with 8 positions matching TRBD1. Germline V CDR1 and CDR2: SGHVS, FQNEAQ. CDR3 size: 15 residues. V was pared by 1 base and J by 5 bases, with 1 base of the junction left unmatched. The CDR3 sequence: CASSLGDRHNSPLHF. The CDR3, as DNA: TGTGCCAGCAGCTTAGGGGACAGGCATAATTCACCCCTCCACTTT.

The gene calls are TRBV5-1 and TRBJ1-4; no firm D call. Trimming shortened V by 2 bases and J by 2 bases, and 7 bases separated the two germline ends. Germline CDR1 and CDR2: SGHRS and YFSETQ. This CDR3 contains 14 residues. Here the CDR3 reads CASSFGRTNEKLFF. Here the CDR3 DNA reads TGCGCCAGCAGCTTTGGGCGCACTAATGAAAAACTGTTTTTT.